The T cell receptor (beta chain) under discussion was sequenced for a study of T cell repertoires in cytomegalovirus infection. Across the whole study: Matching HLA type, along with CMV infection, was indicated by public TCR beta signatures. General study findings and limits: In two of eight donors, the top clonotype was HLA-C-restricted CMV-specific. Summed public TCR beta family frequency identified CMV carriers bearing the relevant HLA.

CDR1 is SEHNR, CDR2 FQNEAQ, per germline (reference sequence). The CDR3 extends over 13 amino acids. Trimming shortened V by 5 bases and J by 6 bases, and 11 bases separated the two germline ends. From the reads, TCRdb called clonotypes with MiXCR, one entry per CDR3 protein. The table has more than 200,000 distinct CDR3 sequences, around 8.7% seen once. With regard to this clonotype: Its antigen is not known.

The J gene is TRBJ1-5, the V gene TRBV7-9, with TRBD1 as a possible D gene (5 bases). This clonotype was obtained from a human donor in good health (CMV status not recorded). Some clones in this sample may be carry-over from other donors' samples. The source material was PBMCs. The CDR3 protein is CASSGTVGQPQHF. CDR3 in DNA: TGTGCCAGCAGCGGGACTGTAGGTCAGCCCCAGCATTTT.